These T cell receptor beta chains were read from a single sample in a study of cytomegalovirus exposure and HLA in healthy donors. This table comes from immunoSEQ multiplex PCR, and its TCRdb copy is limited to in-frame clones, with some not included. Here the sample spans over 85,000 clones, under 80% being singletons. Sequencing was carried out using PBMCs. These receptors came from a man aged 35 to 55 in good health and CMV-seronegative. Each CDR3 is given without its conserved first and last residue. Fields, in order: J gene, V gene, CDR3 length, CDR3 protein.

TRBJ2-7 TRBV27 13 ASRVLAGVTDEQY
TRBJ2-1 TRBV29-1 9 SVEEAHTLL
TRBJ2-7 TRBV7-8 12 ASSLAVRTGEQY
TRBJ2-3 TRBV11-2 12 ASSPRLAADTQY
TRBJ1-3 TRBV19 14 ASSIVPGSSGNTIY
TRBJ2-7 TRBV7-6 12 ASSLGTGNYEQY
TRBJ1-2 TRBV9 15 ASSRGGQGSWFEGYT
TRBJ2-7 TRBV9 13 ASSERPGVPYEQY
TRBJ1-2 TRBV4-3 13 ASSHEGVTVYGYT
TRBJ2-3 TRBV28 16 ASSLEMVWGPRPDTQY
TRBJ1-2 TRBV29-1 10 SVEGLMYGYT
TRBJ1-2 TRBV6-5 12 ASSSQGGADGYT
TRBJ1-2 TRBV7-8 14 ASSLSGTGIPYGYT
TRBJ2-1 TRBV28 14 ASSPSFSGGDNEQF
TRBJ2-1 TRBV11-3 11 ASSGSSYREQF
TRBJ2-1 TRBV6-6 13 ASSEDSSSYNEQF
. TRBV30 12 AWSAGQNYNEQF
TRBJ2-3 TRBV4-3 14 ASSAHRGPSTGTQY
TRBJ2-1 TRBV7-9 11 ASSADRYNEQF
TRBJ1-5 TRBV4-2 14 ASSPTGQGHNQPQH
TRBJ2-1 TRBV7-8 15 ASSLRRTGGVLDEQF
TRBJ1-6 TRBV28 13 ASSLRGPYNSPLH
TRBJ1-1 TRBV7-9 12 ASSTDRENTEAF
TRBJ2-1 TRBV28 11 ASSQPSRNEQF
TRBJ2-3 TRBV18 12 ASEGTSGTGTQY
TRBJ2-2 TRBV6-5 13 ASRTGTGDPGELF
TRBJ2-1 TRBV30 13 AWRETSGDHNEQF
TRBJ1-1 TRBV7-9 10 ASSLWNTEAF
TRBJ2-1 TRBV6-5 13 ASRLNRDRGHEQF
TRBJ1-2 TRBV4-2 12 ASSQGGGNYGYT
TRBJ2-7 TRBV9 11 ASSVAQGTEQY
TRBJ2-1 TRBV28 13 ASSFGGGPFDEQF
TRBJ1-1 TRBV5-1 11 ASSLGGDREAF
TRBJ2-1 TRBV6-4 13 ASSEGQGSYNEQF
TRBJ2-7 TRBV5-4 13 ASSMPQEGIHEQY
TRBJ2-5 TRBV30 12 AWKGTSGQETQY
TRBJ2-3 TRBV2 14 ASSGDLGRPTDTQY
TRBJ1-4 TRBV7-9 14 ASSTTTTGGGEKLF
TRBJ2-1 TRBV5-4 13 ASSLVSGSVNEQF
TRBJ2-7 TRBV4-3 14 ASSQDLRQPSYEQY
TRBJ1-1 TRBV6-1 10 ASIGSYTEAF
TRBJ2-1 TRBV10-3 12 AIRAGTPYNEQF
TRBJ1-1 TRBV9 14 ASSYEPGQGRGEAF
TRBJ1-6 TRBV5-1 13 ASSSDRGYNSPLH
TRBJ1-1 TRBV7-9 12 ASSLGSPRGRAF
TRBJ1-2 TRBV6-1 11 ASSEVGGYGYT
TRBJ1-1 TRBV6-1 13 ASSVVRGPDTEAF
TRBJ1-2 TRBV4-3 13 ASSQDSKSLYGYT
TRBJ2-2 TRBV11-2 11 ASSLDRSGELF
TRBJ2-5 TRBV18 10 ASSPVEETQY
TRBJ1-5 TRBV7-2 13 ASSGGTGGNQPQH
TRBJ2-1 TRBV7-9 9 ASSFSNEQF
TRBJ2-1 TRBV7-2 16 ASSNRGLAGVGYNEQF
TRBJ2-7 TRBV5-4 14 ASSFDPGGSPYEQY
TRBJ2-7 TRBV7-7 14 ASSLSLLQGDYEQY
TRBJ1-3 TRBV18 12 ASSPRTDGNTIY
TRBJ2-6 TRBV7-3 12 ASSLGRGANVLT
TRBJ2-5 TRBV7-9 12 ASSRQGAGETQY
TRBJ1-1 TRBV7-9 13 ASSLKGEMNTEAF
TRBJ2-3 TRBV6-5 11 ASRARQSDTQY